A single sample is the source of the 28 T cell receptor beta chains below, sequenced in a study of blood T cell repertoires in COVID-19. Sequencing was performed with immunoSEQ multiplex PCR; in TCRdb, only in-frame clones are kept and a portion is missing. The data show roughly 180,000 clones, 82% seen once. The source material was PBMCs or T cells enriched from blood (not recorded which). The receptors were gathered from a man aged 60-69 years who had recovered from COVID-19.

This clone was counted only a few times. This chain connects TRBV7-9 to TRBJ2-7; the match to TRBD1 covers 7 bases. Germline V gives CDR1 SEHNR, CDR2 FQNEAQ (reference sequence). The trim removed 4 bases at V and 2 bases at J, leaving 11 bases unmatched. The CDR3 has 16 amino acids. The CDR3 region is CASSSYRQGWAYEQYF. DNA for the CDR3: TGTGCCAGCAGCTCTTATCGACAGGGTTGGGCCTACGAGCAGTACTTC. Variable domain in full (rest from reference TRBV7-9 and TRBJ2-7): DTGVSQNPRHKITKRGQNVTFRCDPISEHNRLYWYRQTLGQGPEFLTYFQNEAQLEKSRLLSDRFSAERPKGSFSTLEIQRTEQGDSAMYLCASSSYRQGWAYEQYFGPGTRLTVT.

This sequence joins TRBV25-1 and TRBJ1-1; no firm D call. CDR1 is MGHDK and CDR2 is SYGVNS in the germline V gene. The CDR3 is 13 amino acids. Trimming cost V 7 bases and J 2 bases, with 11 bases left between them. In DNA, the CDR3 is TGTGCCAGCATGACTAGGCTTAACACTGAAGCTTTCTTT. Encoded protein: CASMTRLNTEAFF.

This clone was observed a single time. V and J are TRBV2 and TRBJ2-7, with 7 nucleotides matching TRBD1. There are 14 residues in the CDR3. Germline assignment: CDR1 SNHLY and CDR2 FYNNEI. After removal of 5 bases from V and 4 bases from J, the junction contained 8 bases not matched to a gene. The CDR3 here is CASSPRTGRYEQYF. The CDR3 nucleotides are TGTGCCAGCAGTCCCCGGACAGGACGGTACGAGCAGTACTTC.

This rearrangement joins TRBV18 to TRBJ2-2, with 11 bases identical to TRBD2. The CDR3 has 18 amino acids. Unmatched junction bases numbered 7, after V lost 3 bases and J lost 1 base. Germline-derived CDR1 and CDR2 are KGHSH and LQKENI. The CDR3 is CASSPTGLAGGNTGELFF. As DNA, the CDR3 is TGTGCCAGCTCACCGACAGGCCTAGCGGGAGGGAACACCGGGGAGCTGTTTTTT. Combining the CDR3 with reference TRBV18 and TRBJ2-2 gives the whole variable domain NAGVMQNPRHLVRRRGQEARLRCSPMKGHSHVYWYRQLPEEGLKFMVYLQKENIIDESGMPKERFSAEFPKEGPSILRIQQVVRGDSAAYFCASSPTGLAGGNTGELFFGEGSRLTVL.

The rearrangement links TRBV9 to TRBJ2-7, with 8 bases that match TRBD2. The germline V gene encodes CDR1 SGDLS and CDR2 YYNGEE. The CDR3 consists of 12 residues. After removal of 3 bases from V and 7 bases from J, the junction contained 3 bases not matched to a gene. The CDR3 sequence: CASSESGREQYF. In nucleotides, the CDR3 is TGTGCCAGCAGCGAGAGCGGGAGAGAGCAGTACTTC.

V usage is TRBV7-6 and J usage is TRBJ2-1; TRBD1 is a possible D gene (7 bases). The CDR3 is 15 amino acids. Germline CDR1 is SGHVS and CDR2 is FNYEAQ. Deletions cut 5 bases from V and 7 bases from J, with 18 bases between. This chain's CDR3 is CASSGGGRGRNEQFF. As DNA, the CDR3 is TGTGCCAGCAGCGGAGGGGGCAGGGGACGGAATGAGCAGTTCTTC.

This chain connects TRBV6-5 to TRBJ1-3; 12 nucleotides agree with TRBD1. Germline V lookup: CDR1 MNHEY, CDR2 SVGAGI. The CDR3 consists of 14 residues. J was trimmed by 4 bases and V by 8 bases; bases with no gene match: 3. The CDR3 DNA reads TGTGCCAGCGGGGACAGGGGGCCGGGAAACACCATATATTTT. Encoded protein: CASGDRGPGNTIYF.

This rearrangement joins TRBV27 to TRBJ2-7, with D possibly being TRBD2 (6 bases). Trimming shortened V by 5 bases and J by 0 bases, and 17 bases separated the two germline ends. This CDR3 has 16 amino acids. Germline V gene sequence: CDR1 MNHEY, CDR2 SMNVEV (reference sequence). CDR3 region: CASSPPPGVISYEQYF. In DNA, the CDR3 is TGTGCCAGCAGTCCGCCCCCGGGGGTTATCTCCTACGAGCAGTACTTC.

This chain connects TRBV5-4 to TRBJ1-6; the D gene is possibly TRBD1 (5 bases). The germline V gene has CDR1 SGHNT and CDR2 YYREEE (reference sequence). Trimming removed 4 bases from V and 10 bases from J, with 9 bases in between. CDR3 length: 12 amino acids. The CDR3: CASSAYRSPLHF. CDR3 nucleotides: TGTGCCAGCAGCGCATACAGGTCACCCCTCCACTTT.

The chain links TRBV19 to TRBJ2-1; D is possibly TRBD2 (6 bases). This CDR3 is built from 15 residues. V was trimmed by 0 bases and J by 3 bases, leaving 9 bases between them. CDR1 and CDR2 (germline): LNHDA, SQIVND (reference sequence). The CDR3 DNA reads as TGTGCCAGTAGTATAGATCGGGGGATCTACAATGAGCAGTTCTTC. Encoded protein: CASSIDRGIYNEQFF.

CDR3 loop: CASSKQGGHEQYF. As DNA, the CDR3 is TGTGCCAGTAGTAAACAGGGCGGCCACGAGCAGTACTTC. This sequence joins TRBV19 and TRBJ2-7; D might be TRBD1 (6 bases). This CDR3 has 13 residues. Trimming stripped 4 bases from V and 5 bases from J, with 12 bases between. In germline, CDR1 is LNHDA, CDR2 SQIVND (reference sequence).

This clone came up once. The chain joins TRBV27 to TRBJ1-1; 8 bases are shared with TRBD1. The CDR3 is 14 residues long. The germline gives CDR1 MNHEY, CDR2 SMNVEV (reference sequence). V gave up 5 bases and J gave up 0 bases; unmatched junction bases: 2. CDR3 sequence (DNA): TGTGCCAGCAGTCGACAGGGGATGAACACTGAAGCTTTCTTT. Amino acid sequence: CASSRQGMNTEAFF.

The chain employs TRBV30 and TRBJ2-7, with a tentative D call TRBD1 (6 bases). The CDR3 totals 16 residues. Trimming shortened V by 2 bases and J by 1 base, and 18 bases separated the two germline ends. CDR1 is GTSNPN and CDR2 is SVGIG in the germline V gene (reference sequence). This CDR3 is CAWSLHAGVLSYEQYF. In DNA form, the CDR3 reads TGTGCCTGGAGTCTCCACGCAGGGGTCTTATCCTACGAGCAGTACTTC.

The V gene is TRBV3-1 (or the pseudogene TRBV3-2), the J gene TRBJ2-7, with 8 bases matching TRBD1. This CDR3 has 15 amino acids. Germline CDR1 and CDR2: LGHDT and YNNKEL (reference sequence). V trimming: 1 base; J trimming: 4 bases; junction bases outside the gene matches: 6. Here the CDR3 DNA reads TGTGCCAGCAGCCAAGGGACAGGGCCTCATTACGAGCAGTACTTC. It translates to CASSQGTGPHYEQYF.

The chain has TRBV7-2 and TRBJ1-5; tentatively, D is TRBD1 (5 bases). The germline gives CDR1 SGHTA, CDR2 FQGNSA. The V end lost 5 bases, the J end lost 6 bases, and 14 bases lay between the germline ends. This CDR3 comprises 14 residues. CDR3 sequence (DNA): TGTGCCAGCAGCCCGTCAGGGAAGGGTCAGCCCCAGCATTTT. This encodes CASSPSGKGQPQHF.

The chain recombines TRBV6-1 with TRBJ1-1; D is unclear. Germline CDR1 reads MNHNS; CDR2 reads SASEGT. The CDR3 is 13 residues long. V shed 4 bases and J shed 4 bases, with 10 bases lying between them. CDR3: CASSAPLRTEAFF. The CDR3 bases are TGTGCCAGCAGTGCTCCTCTGCGCACTGAAGCTTTCTTT.

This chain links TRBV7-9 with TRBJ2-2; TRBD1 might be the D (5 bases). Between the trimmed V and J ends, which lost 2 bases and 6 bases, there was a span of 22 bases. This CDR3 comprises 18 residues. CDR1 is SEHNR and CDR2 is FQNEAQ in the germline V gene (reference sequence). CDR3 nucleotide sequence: TGTGCCAGCAGCTTATCAGGGAACCTCCCAGGGTCCCCCGGGGAGCTGTTTTTT. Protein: CASSLSGNLPGSPGELFF.

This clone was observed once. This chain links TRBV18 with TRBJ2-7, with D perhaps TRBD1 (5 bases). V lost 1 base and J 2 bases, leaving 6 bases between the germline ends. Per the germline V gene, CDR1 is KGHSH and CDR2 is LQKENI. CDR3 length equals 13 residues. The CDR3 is CASSPRQTYEQYF. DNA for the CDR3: TGTGCCAGCTCACCACGACAGACCTACGAGCAGTACTTC.

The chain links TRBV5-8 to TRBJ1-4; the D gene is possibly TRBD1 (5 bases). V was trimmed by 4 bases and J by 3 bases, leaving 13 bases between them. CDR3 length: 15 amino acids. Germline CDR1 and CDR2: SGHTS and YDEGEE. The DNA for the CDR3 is TGTGCCAGCAGCAGAATGGGGGGGTCTAATGAAAAACTGTTTTTT. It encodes CASSRMGGSNEKLFF.

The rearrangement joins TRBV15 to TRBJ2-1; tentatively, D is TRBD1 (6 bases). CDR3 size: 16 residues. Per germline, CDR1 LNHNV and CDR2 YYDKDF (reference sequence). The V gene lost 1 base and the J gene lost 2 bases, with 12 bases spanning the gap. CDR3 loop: CATSRAKTGPYNEQFF. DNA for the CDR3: TGTGCCACCAGCAGAGCCAAAACAGGGCCCTACAATGAGCAGTTCTTC.

The CDR3 nucleotides read TGTGCCAGCAGTTACGGTAGGGGGAAAACCTACGAGCAGTACTTC. It specifies CASSYGRGKTYEQYF. The chain recombines TRBV6-5 with TRBJ2-7; D might be TRBD1 (6 bases). CDR1 MNHEY and CDR2 SVGAGI come from the germline V gene. V was shortened by 2 bases and J by 2 bases, with 13 bases between the two germline ends. This CDR3 region has 15 residues.

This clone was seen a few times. The CDR3 reads CASSPTQGHYNSPLHF. The CDR3 DNA reads TGTGCCAGCAGCCCTACCCAGGGACATTATAATTCACCCCTCCACTTT. The V and J genes are TRBV7-9 and TRBJ1-6, with D possibly being TRBD1 (6 bases). With 5 bases removed from V and 4 bases from J, the gap between germline ends came to 15 bases. CDR3 length: 16 residues. The germline V gene encodes CDR1 SEHNR and CDR2 FQNEAQ (reference sequence).

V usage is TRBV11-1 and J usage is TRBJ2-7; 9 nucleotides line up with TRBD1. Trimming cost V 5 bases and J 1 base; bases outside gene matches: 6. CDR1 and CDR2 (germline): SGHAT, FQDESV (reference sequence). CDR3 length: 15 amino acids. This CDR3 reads CASSRPGQGSYEQYF. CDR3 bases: TGTGCCAGCAGCCGGCCGGGACAGGGATCCTACGAGCAGTACTTC.

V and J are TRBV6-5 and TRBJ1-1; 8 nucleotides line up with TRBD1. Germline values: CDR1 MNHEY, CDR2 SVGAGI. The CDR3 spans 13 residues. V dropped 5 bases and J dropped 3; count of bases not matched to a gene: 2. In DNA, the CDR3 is TGTGCCAGCAGTACGGACAGGGACACTGAAGCTTTCTTT. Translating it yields CASSTDRDTEAFF.

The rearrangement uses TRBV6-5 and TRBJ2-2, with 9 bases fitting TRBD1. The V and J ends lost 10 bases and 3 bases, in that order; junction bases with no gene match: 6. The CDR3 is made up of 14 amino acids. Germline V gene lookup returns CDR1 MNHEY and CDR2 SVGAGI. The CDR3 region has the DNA TGTGCCACCCGGACAGGGGAATACACCGGGGAGCTGTTTTTT. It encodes CATRTGEYTGELFF.

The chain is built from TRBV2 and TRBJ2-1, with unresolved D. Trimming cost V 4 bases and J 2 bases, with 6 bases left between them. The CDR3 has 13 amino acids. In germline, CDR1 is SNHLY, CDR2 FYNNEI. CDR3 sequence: CASSVVPYNEQFF. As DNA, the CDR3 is TGTGCCAGCAGTGTCGTCCCCTACAATGAGCAGTTCTTC.

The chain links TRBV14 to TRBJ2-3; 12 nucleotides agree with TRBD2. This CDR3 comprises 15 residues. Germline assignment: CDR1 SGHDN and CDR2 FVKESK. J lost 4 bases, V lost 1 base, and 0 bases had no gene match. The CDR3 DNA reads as TGTGCCAGCAGCCAAGGACTAGCGGGAGCAGATACGCAGTATTTT. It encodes CASSQGLAGADTQYF.

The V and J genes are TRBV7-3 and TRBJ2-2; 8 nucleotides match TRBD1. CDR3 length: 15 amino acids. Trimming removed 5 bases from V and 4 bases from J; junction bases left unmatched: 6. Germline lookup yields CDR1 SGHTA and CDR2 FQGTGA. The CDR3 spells CASSPGGAGTGELFF. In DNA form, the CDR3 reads TGTGCCAGCAGCCCAGGGGGCGCCGGCACCGGGGAGCTGTTTTTT.